The source of this T cell receptor (beta chain) is a study of shared clonotypes between healthy human individuals. Study results and limitations: The authors expected sequencing depth to affect clonotype sharing among donors.

Assay: immunoSEQ multiplex PCR; the TCRdb copy retains only in-frame clones and omits some. This table has more than 2 million clones, roughly 95% appearing once. The naive CD8 subset, CD45RO-negative cells positively selected for CCR7, excluded terminally differentiated effector memory CD45RA+ cells. Each sample came from a Caucasian adult donor living in Nashville, Tennessee. Concerning this clone itself: Antigen unknown.

The germline gives CDR1 SGHAT, CDR2 FQNNGV. The CDR3 totals 15 residues. With 3 bases clipped from V and 3 bases from J, the junction kept 7 bases outside the gene matches. Input material: naive CD8+ T cells from PBMCs. The genes are TRBV11-2 and TRBJ2-7, with 8 bases fitting TRBD1. The TCR sequence derives from a man younger than 35 in good health. Some clones in this sample may be carry-over from other donors' samples. The CDR3 bases are TGTGCCAGCAGCTTTTCCCGGGACAGGAGCTACGAGCAGTACTTC. It specifies CASSFSRDRSYEQYF. Full variable domain (remainder filled in from reference TRBV11-2 and TRBJ2-7): EAGVAQSPRYKIIEKRQSVAFWCNPISGHATLYWYQQILGQGPKLLIQFQNNGVVDDSQLPKDRFSAERLKGVDSTLKIQPAKLEDSAVYLCASSFSRDRSYEQYFGPGTRLTVT.